These 25 T cell receptor beta chains came from one sample sequenced in a study of CD8+CD57+ T cells in acquired aplastic anemia. Template material for TCR beta VDJ and CDR3 profiling consisted of genomic DNA. TCRdb recomputed calls from the reads with MiXCR, one row per CDR3 protein. Of over 250,000 distinct CDR3 sequences in the sample, approximately 60% are singletons; the top ten hold around 1.3%. Previously, flow cytometry had revealed CD8+CD57+ cell expansion in the patients chosen for sequencing. The specimen was sorted CD4+, CD8+, or CD8+CD57+ T cells (not recorded which) from PBMCs. The source of these receptors is a human donor with aplastic anemia.

In this sample, this clonotype turned up once. The rearrangement links TRBV10-1 to TRBJ2-7, with 10 bases that match TRBD1. The CDR3 is made up of 15 amino acids. Germline loops: CDR1 WNHNN, CDR2 SYGVQD (reference sequence). After removal of 7 bases from V and 0 bases from J, the junction contained 6 bases not matched to a gene. In nucleotides, the CDR3 is TGCGCCAGCACCTCTAGGACAGGGGGCTCCTACGAGCAGTACTTC. Protein product: CASTSRTGGSYEQYF.

The sample holds many counts of this clonotype. The genes are TRBV19 and TRBJ1-1; perhaps TRBD1 as D (6 bases). Germline-derived CDR1 and CDR2 are LNHDA and SQIVND (reference sequence). Trimming left V 1 base short and J 2 bases short, with 11 bases between. The CDR3 covers 15 residues. Written as DNA, the CDR3 is TGTGCCAGTAGTATAGGACAGGTTAGAAACACTGAAGCTTTCTTT. Amino acids: CASSIGQVRNTEAFF.

The table lists this clonotype with a few counts. The rearrangement links TRBV7-9 to TRBJ1-1; D not certain. The germline CDR1 and CDR2 sequences are SEHNR and FQNEAQ (reference sequence). V was pared by 1 base and J by 8 bases, with 8 bases between. The CDR3 consists of 12 residues. Here the CDR3 reads CASSLVEREAFF. For the CDR3, the DNA is TGTGCCAGCAGCTTAGTCGAGAGGGAAGCTTTCTTT.

The chain has TRBV7-9 and TRBJ2-7; unclear D gene. The CDR3 runs to 14 residues. Trimming took off 1 base at V and 2 bases at J, with 9 bases between the two ends. Germline CDR1 SEHNR, CDR2 FQNEAQ (reference sequence). In DNA form, the CDR3 reads TGTGCCAGCAGCTTAGAAAAGGAACCCTACGAGCAGTACTTC. It yields the protein CASSLEKEPYEQYF. Full variable domain (rest looked up from reference TRBV7-9 and TRBJ2-7): DTGVSQNPRHKITKRGQNVTFRCDPISEHNRLYWYRQTLGQGPEFLTYFQNEAQLEKSRLLSDRFSAERPKGSFSTLEIQRTEQGDSAMYLCASSLEKEPYEQYFGPGTRLTVT.

The rearrangement links TRBV19 to TRBJ1-4; 8 positions agree with TRBD1. The CDR3 consists of 12 residues. Per germline, CDR1 LNHDA and CDR2 SQIVND (reference sequence). Trimming cost V 4 bases and J 11 bases; bases outside gene matches: 3. The CDR3 coding sequence is TGTGCCAGTAGTACCAGGGGGCGGAAACTGTTTTTT. This gives the protein CASSTRGRKLFF.

This chain links TRBV2 with TRBJ2-1; D is uncertain. Germline loops: CDR1 SNHLY, CDR2 FYNNEI. The CDR3 loop spans 12 amino acids. The germline V and J ends were trimmed by 4 bases and 6 bases, with 7 bases remaining between them. The CDR3 spells CASSGLGNEQFF. CDR3 nucleotide sequence: TGTGCCAGCAGTGGGTTGGGCAATGAGCAGTTCTTC. The whole variable domain, filled in from reference TRBV2 and TRBJ2-1, reads EPEVTQTPSHQVTQMGQEVILRCVPISNHLYFYWYRQILGQKVEFLVSFYNNEISEKSEIFDDQFSVERPDGSNFTLKIRSTKLEDSAMYFCASSGLGNEQFFGPGTRLTVL.

The CDR3 nucleotides are TGCAGCGTTGCAGGGGGTACGCACACTGAAGCTTTCTTT. Residues: CSVAGGTHTEAFF. The rearrangement uses TRBV29-1 and TRBJ1-1; 7 nucleotides match TRBD1. Per the germline V gene, CDR1 is SQVTM and CDR2 is ANQGSEA. This CDR3 spans 13 amino acids. The V gene end was trimmed by 4 bases and the J gene end by 3 bases; junction bases not matched to a gene: 5.

Only a few counts were recorded for this clonotype. V and J are TRBV24-1 and TRBJ2-1; TRBD1 aligns across 11 bases. The germline V gene has CDR1 KGHDR and CDR2 SFDVKD. The CDR3 spans 13 residues. V gave up 7 bases and J gave up 7 bases; unmatched junction bases: 2. CDR3 sequence: CATRGTGGNEQFF. The CDR3 bases are TGTGCCACCAGAGGGACAGGGGGTAATGAGCAGTTCTTC.

On this clonotype: Lacking the conserved final phenylalanine or tryptophan, this CDR3 likely reflects a read error. The rearrangement links TRBV24-1 to TRBJ2-2; 10 nucleotides match TRBD2. V was clipped by 3 bases and J by 4 bases; unmatched bases: 10. Germline lookup yields CDR1 KGHDR and CDR2 SFDVKD. CDR3 size: 18 residues. CDR3 bases: TGTGCCACCAGTGATGTCTCGAACCTAGCGGGAGTCACCGGGGAGCTGTTTCTT. This codes for CATSDVSNLAGVTGELFL.

This rearrangement joins TRBV12-3 or TRBV12-4 to TRBJ2-3, with 7 bases matching TRBD2. Trimming took 6 bases from V and 2 from J; bases not matched to a gene: 29. This CDR3 comprises 22 residues. The CDR3 spells CASRQSGAAPDALGLLTDTQYF. CDR3 coding DNA: TGTGCCAGCAGACAGAGCGGGGCGGCACCAGACGCATTGGGTCTTCTCACAGATACGCAGTATTTT.

This clonotype appeared many times. The chain couples TRBV6-1 to TRBJ2-5; perhaps TRBD2 as D (5 bases). Germline V lookup: CDR1 MNHNS, CDR2 SASEGT. Trimming removed 0 bases at V and 5 bases at J, with 13 bases between. The CDR3 extends over 15 amino acids. CDR3 coding DNA: TGTGCCAGCAGTGAAGCGCCGCTAGCTCGGGAGACCCAGTACTTC. Residues: CASSEAPLARETQYF.

As regards this clonotype: A read error may account for a junction end that differs from germline. This chain uses TRBV7-9 with TRBJ2-1; D gene ambiguous. This CDR3 region has 20 residues. From germline, CDR1 is SEHNR and CDR2 FQNEAQ (reference sequence). CDR3: CASSSELVVGIIWSHNKQFF. CDR3 sequence (DNA): TGTGCCAGCAGCTCGGAGCTGGTGGTCGGCATCATATGGTCCCACAATAAGCAGTTCTTC.

This clonotype was counted ten times or more. V usage is TRBV11-3 and J usage is TRBJ2-5; the match to TRBD2 covers 7 bases. J was trimmed by 1 base and V by 1 base; bases with no gene match: 0. Germline lookup yields CDR1 SGHNT and CDR2 YENEEA. This CDR3 has 14 residues. For the CDR3, the DNA is TGTGCCAGCAGCTTAGGGGGGGGCCAAGAGACCCAGTACTTC. Translation: CASSLGGGQETQYF.

This sequence joins TRBV7-6 and TRBJ2-7, with 8 bases identical to TRBD2. J was trimmed by 2 bases and V by 5 bases; bases with no gene match: 8. CDR1 is SGHVS, CDR2 FNYEAQ, per germline. CDR3 length: 15 residues. The CDR3 DNA sequence: TGTGCCAGCAGCCAAGGTGGGACTAGGACCTACGAGCAGTACTTC. Its protein is CASSQGGTRTYEQYF.

This sequence joins TRBV9 and TRBJ2-5; 7 nucleotides align to TRBD2. Germline CDR1 and CDR2: SGDLS and YYNGEE. The CDR3 sequence is 15 residues long. V lost 0 bases and J lost 5; bases outside the gene matches: 7. CDR3 amino acids: CASSVGGTTRETQYF. Here the CDR3 DNA reads TGTGCCAGCAGCGTAGGCGGGACTACCAGGGAGACCCAGTACTTC.

Regarding this clonotype: Mismatch with germline at one junction end may stem from a read error. V and J are TRBV7-9 and TRBJ1-2; D perhaps matches TRBD1 (5 bases). Germline CDR1 reads SEHNR; CDR2 reads FQNEAQ (reference sequence). The CDR3 extends over 15 amino acids. CDR3 nucleotides: TGTGTCAGCAGCGCGAGCGAGGGACTGGGGTACGGCTACACCTTC. Its protein is CVSSASEGLGYGYTF.

This sequence joins TRBV5-1 and TRBJ2-3; D gene unclear. CDR3 size: 14 residues. With 0 bases removed from V and 0 bases from J, the gap between germline ends came to 5 bases. Per the germline V gene, CDR1 is SGHRS and CDR2 is YFSETQ. This chain's CDR3 is CASSLVGSTDTQYF. The CDR3 bases are TGCGCCAGCAGCTTGGTGGGGAGCACAGATACGCAGTATTTT.

The V gene is TRBV7-8, the J gene TRBJ1-2; no firm D call. Germline V CDR1 and CDR2: SGHVS, FQNEAQ. Trimming left V 1 base short and J 4 bases short, with 10 bases between. This CDR3 has 14 amino acids. The CDR3 bases are TGTGCCAGCAGCTTAGAGGCAAGGAGCTATGGCTACACCTTC. Amino acid sequence: CASSLEARSYGYTF. Supplemented by reference TRBV7-8 and TRBJ1-2, the full variable domain reads GAGVSQSPRYKVAKRGQDVALRCDPISGHVSLFWYQQALGQGPEFLTYFQNEAQLDKSGLPSDRFFAERPEGSVSTLKIQRTQQEDSAVYLCASSLEARSYGYTFGSGTRLTVV.

Ten or more counts support this clonotype. This chain connects TRBV6-1 to TRBJ1-3; weak D call: TRBD1 (6 bases). The CDR3 length is 16 residues. V lost 3 bases and J lost 0, with 12 bases in between. Germline V gene sequence: CDR1 MNHNS, CDR2 SASEGT. This chain's CDR3 is CASSDPQGSSGNTIYF. The CDR3 DNA reads as TGTGCCAGCAGTGATCCCCAGGGGAGCTCTGGAAACACCATATATTTT.

This chain connects TRBV24-1 to TRBJ2-1, with D unresolved. Germline V gives CDR1 KGHDR, CDR2 SFDVKD. CDR3 length equals 14 residues. V lost 4 bases to trimming and J lost 10 bases, with 16 bases between them. The CDR3 spells CATSETGSLREQFF. In DNA form, the CDR3 reads TGTGCCACCAGTGAAACGGGTTCCCTAAGGGAGCAGTTCTTC.

This clonotype showed up many times. The chain carries TRBV9 and TRBJ2-5; 15 bases map to TRBD2. Trimming took 0 bases from V and 2 from J; bases not matched to a gene: 8. Germline V gene lookup returns CDR1 SGDLS and CDR2 YYNGEE. There are 19 residues in the CDR3. The CDR3 loop reads CASSVGGLAGGGGQETQYF. In DNA form, the CDR3 reads TGTGCCAGCAGCGTAGGGGGACTAGCGGGAGGAGGGGGGCAAGAGACCCAGTACTTC.

Written as DNA, the CDR3 is TGTGCTAGTGGTTTAGCCGGGGAGCTGTTTTTT. Protein: CASGLAGELFF. The rearrangement links TRBV12-5 to TRBJ2-2; D call uncertain. This CDR3 has 11 amino acids. Trimming took 3 bases from V and 6 from J, leaving 2 bases between them. The germline V gene has CDR1 LGHNT and CDR2 FRNRAP.

The gene calls are TRBV7-2 and TRBJ2-5; TRBD2 aligns across 8 bases. This CDR3 spans 15 amino acids. Germline V gives CDR1 SGHTA, CDR2 FQGNSA. V was clipped by 2 bases and J by 5 bases; unmatched bases: 7. The CDR3 reads CASSLLRGAGETQYF. The CDR3 DNA reads TGTGCCAGCAGCTTATTGCGGGGGGCTGGGGAGACCCAGTACTTC.

This clonotype was detected many times. The chain combines TRBV11-2 with TRBJ2-3; D remains unclear. CDR1 and CDR2 from the germline V gene are SGHAT and FQNNGV. The CDR3 contains 12 residues. The germline V and J ends were trimmed by 1 base and 9 bases, with 8 bases remaining between them. The CDR3 DNA reads as TGTGCCAGCAGCTTAGGTGTTGAGACGCAGTATTTT. This encodes CASSLGVETQYF.

This clonotype was counted a few times. The chain uses TRBV20-1 and TRBJ2-1, with D uncertain. Germline-derived CDR1 and CDR2 are DFQATT and SNEGSKA (reference sequence). Deletions cut 0 bases from V and 9 bases from J, with 18 bases between. The length of the CDR3 is 15 residues. The CDR3 protein is CSAREDERLWGEQFF. CDR3 bases: TGCAGTGCTAGAGAGGACGAACGTCTTTGGGGTGAGCAGTTCTTC.